This T cell receptor (beta chain) was sequenced for a study of T cell responses to AZD1222 COVID-19 vaccine. Study information: Second doses that came at about 4 or about 12 weeks were put together.

Produced via immunoSEQ multiplex PCR; TCRdb's table is partial and in-frame only. Counted here are 120,000 or so clones, 85% to 90% occurring once; the ten biggest clones make up 25% to 30%. Concerning this clone itself: The antigen remains unidentified.

The CDR3 has 11 amino acids. The V and J ends lost 7 bases and 11 bases respectively, with 14 bases between them. Study findings and constraints: Only a handful of AZD1222 recipients, roughly 6 in all, had baseline seropositivity.

The sequencing here drew on peripheral blood, taken on day 0 of AZD1222 vaccination. The rearrangement joins TRBV12-3 or TRBV12-4 to TRBJ1-1; tentatively, D is TRBD1 (5 bases). The source of this sequence is an adult in good health. The CDR3 sequence is CASTRSGHAFF. The CDR3 nucleotides read TGTGCCAGCACCCGGTCGGGGCATGCTTTCTTT.